This passage covers 30 T cell receptor beta chains from one sample sequenced in a study of blood T cell repertoires in COVID-19 (dated by TCRdb to 2020 to 2022). The library relied on the immunoSEQ multiplex PCR assay. Sourced from immuneACCESS, this table was stored by TCRdb with only in-frame sequences that have V and J called. A share of the clones is absent; for the studies checked, an unresolved V gene accounts for under half, and the remainder has no known explanation. The sample has about 250,000 clones on record, 60% to 75% of them singletons. The ten most abundant clones make up approximately 3.2% of the sample. Material for sequencing was peripheral blood. These TCRs come from a woman aged 80 or over with acute or convalescent COVID-19.

Concerning this clone: The DNA is left out, because the CDR3 cannot be placed on it with certainty; the CDR3 is given as TCRdb lists it. The chain is built from TRBV19 and TRBJ1-2. Ends included, the CDR3 has 14 residues. The germline gives CDR1 LNHDA, CDR2 SQIVND (reference sequence). CDR3 loop: CASTSGEGLDGYTF.

The chain couples TRBV30 to TRBJ2-3; 8 bases map to TRBD2. This CDR3 is 16 amino acids long. V lost 2 bases and J lost 2; bases outside the gene matches: 9. Germline CDR1 GTSNPN, CDR2 SVGIG (reference sequence). CDR3 amino acids: CAWSPGGASYTDTQYF. The CDR3, as DNA: TGTGCCTGGAGTCCGGGGGGGGCGAGCTACACAGATACGCAGTATTTT.

This chain uses TRBV7-2 with TRBJ1-3; 9 nucleotides align to TRBD1. J was trimmed by 4 bases and V by 10 bases; bases with no gene match: 11. The CDR3 contains 15 residues. Germline CDR1 reads SGHTA; CDR2 reads FQGNSA. The CDR3 nucleotides are TGTGCCACTATCCCCGGGACAGGGCACGGAAACACCATATATTTT. This encodes CATIPGTGHGNTIYF.

The rearrangement joins TRBV10-1 to TRBJ2-3; no clear D. The ends were cut back, 8 bases at V and 0 bases at J, with 18 bases in the middle. The germline CDR1 and CDR2 sequences are WNHNN and SYGVQD (reference sequence). The CDR3 runs 16 residues. Written as DNA, the CDR3 is TGCGCCAGCCCCAGGTTCAGGATTCCTAGCACAGATACGCAGTATTTT. Amino acids: CASPRFRIPSTDTQYF.

The gene calls are TRBV19 and TRBJ1-1; tentatively, D is TRBD1 (5 bases). Looked up from germline, CDR1 is LNHDA and CDR2 is SQIVND (reference sequence). The CDR3 has 18 amino acids. Trimming took 0 bases from V and 5 from J, leaving 22 bases between them. The CDR3 sequence: CASSIDLGGTGVRTEAFF. DNA of the CDR3: TGTGCCAGTAGTATAGATCTTGGGGGAACGGGAGTGAGAACTGAAGCTTTCTTT.

V gene TRBV7-9 combines with J gene TRBJ2-3; 7 nucleotides align to TRBD2. Germline CDR1 is SEHNR and CDR2 is FQNEAQ (reference sequence). The CDR3 consists of 19 residues. V shed 4 bases and J 0 bases; nucleotides not matched to a gene: 16. The CDR3 here is CASSSPRESSPASTDTQYF. For the CDR3, the DNA is TGTGCCAGCAGCTCCCCGCGGGAGTCTAGCCCTGCTAGCACAGATACGCAGTATTTT.

V usage is TRBV21-1 and J usage is TRBJ2-3; TRBD2, as called in the table, went unchecked against the DNA. TRBV21-1 is designated a pseudogene. The CDR3 length is 17 residues. The DNA of the CDR3 is TGTGCCAGCAGCAAAGATCGGGGGGACATTAACACAGATACGCAGTATTTT. Encoded protein: CASSKDRGDINTDTQYF.

The chain is built from TRBV2 and TRBJ2-7; the D gene is possibly TRBD1 (5 bases). This CDR3 has 14 amino acids. The V gene lost 3 bases and the J gene lost 3 bases, with 12 bases spanning the gap. Germline-derived CDR1 and CDR2 are SNHLY and FYNNEI. CDR3 nucleotides: TGTGCCAGCAGTGAGCAGGGATTAAACTACGAGCAGTACTTC. Translation gives CASSEQGLNYEQYF.

V usage is TRBV7-2 and J usage is TRBJ2-1; D might be TRBD1 (6 bases). The length of the CDR3 is 17 residues. Per the germline V gene, CDR1 is SGHTA and CDR2 is FQGNSA. Trimming cost V 4 bases and J 3 bases, with 19 bases left between them. The CDR3 loop is CASSSRGLGQFYNEQFF. CDR3 in DNA: TGTGCCAGCAGCTCCCGAGGTCTTGGACAGTTCTACAATGAGCAGTTCTTC.

The rearrangement uses TRBV5-4 and TRBJ2-1; D is uncertain. The germline gives CDR1 SGHNT, CDR2 YYREEE (reference sequence). CDR3 length equals 16 residues. V shed 0 bases and J shed 2 bases, with 12 bases lying between them. The CDR3 bases are TGTGCCAGCAGCTTGGGGCGAGGCTACCCCTACAATGAGCAGTTCTTC. Translated, it gives CASSLGRGYPYNEQFF.

V usage is TRBV19 and J usage is TRBJ2-3, with 11 nucleotides matching TRBD2. Germline V gene data show CDR1 as LNHDA and CDR2 as SQIVND (reference sequence). There are 17 residues in the CDR3. Germline trimming cut 3 bases from V and 0 bases from J; bases unmatched to any gene: 5. The CDR3 region has the DNA TGTGCCAGTAGTATCTTAGCGGGAGGGACTAGCACAGATACGCAGTATTTT. This sequence encodes CASSILAGGTSTDTQYF. The full variable domain, in which reference TRBV19 and TRBJ2-3 provide the parts outside the CDR3, is DGGITQSPKYLFRKEGQNVTLSCEQNLNHDAMYWYRQDPGQGLRLIYYSQIVNDFQKGDIAEGYSVSREKKESFPLTVTSAQKNPTAFYLCASSILAGGTSTDTQYFGPGTRLTVL.

The V gene is TRBV25-1, the J gene TRBJ1-1; a weak D match, TRBD1 (6 bases). The CDR3 extends over 14 amino acids. Trimming stripped 3 bases from V and 2 bases from J, with 10 bases between. The germline V gene encodes CDR1 MGHDK and CDR2 SYGVNS. The DNA of the CDR3 is TGTGCCAGCAGTGACGGACAGCTAAACACTGAAGCTTTCTTT. This gives the protein CASSDGQLNTEAFF.

The chain has TRBV6-6 and TRBJ2-7, with 10 bases identical to TRBD2. The CDR3 totals 15 residues. With V trimmed by 7 bases and J by 1 base, 7 bases remained unmatched. Germline CDR1 is MNHNY and CDR2 is SVGAGI (reference sequence). CDR3 sequence reads: CASNRVAGGSYEQYF. CDR3 nucleotide sequence: TGTGCCAGCAACCGAGTAGCGGGAGGATCCTACGAGCAGTACTTC.

In its sample, this clone was seen a few times. The chain carries TRBV7-9 and TRBJ2-7, with D possibly being TRBD2 (6 bases). CDR1 is SEHNR, CDR2 FQNEAQ, per germline (reference sequence). The CDR3 covers 13 residues. V was clipped by 6 bases and J by 4 bases, with 13 bases between them. DNA of the CDR3: TGTGCCAGCAGTATCAGTGGGGGGTACGAGCAGTACTTC. It encodes CASSISGGYEQYF.

This chain joins TRBV7-8 and TRBJ1-1, with D possibly being TRBD1 (6 bases). Germline V gives CDR1 SGHVS, CDR2 FQNEAQ. The CDR3 is made up of 13 amino acids. V shed 5 bases and J shed 12 bases, with 19 bases lying between them. The DNA for the CDR3 is TGTGCCAGCAGCGTTGAGGGACACCGGGAAACTTTCTTT. Translating it yields CASSVEGHRETFF.

This chain links TRBV29-1 with TRBJ1-2; 9 bases are a match to TRBD1. Per the germline V gene, CDR1 is SQVTM and CDR2 is ANQGSEA. The CDR3 consists of 16 residues. With 7 bases clipped from V and 2 bases from J, the junction kept 14 bases outside the gene matches. The CDR3 loop is CSGRLLSGTGNYGYTF. CDR3 DNA: TGCAGCGGACGGCTCCTTAGCGGGACAGGGAACTATGGCTACACCTTC.

This clone came up once. CDR3 amino acids: CASSTTEGYTF. For the CDR3, the DNA is TGTGCCAGCAGCACGACGGAGGGCTACACCTTC. The chain carries TRBV2 and TRBJ1-2; D call uncertain. Trimming left V 6 bases short and J 8 bases short, with 10 bases between. Germline V CDR1 and CDR2: SNHLY, FYNNEI. The CDR3 sequence is 11 residues long.

The chain has TRBV5-1 and TRBJ1-4, with a possible D match to TRBD1 (6 bases). Germline V CDR1 and CDR2: SGHRS, YFSETQ. CDR3 length equals 15 residues. Between the trimmed V and J ends, which lost 3 bases and 8 bases, there was a span of 17 bases. The DNA of the CDR3 is TGCGCCAGCAGCTCCCAACAGGGAATTAGAGAAAAACTGTTTTTT. The encoded protein is CASSSQQGIREKLFF.

Worth noting for this clone: Since a much larger clone is just one base distant, this may be a read error. The gene calls are TRBV2 and TRBJ1-1, with D tentatively TRBD1 (6 bases). Trimming took off 6 bases at V and 1 base at J, with 9 bases between the two ends. CDR1 and CDR2 from the germline V gene are SNHLY and FYNNEI. This CDR3 has 13 residues. The chain's CDR3 is CASSLQGNTEAFF. The CDR3 DNA is TGTGCCAGCAGCCTACAGGGGAACACTGAAGCTTTCTTT.

The V call is TRBV6-5, the J call TRBJ2-3; 11 bases align to TRBD2. V shed 2 bases, J shed 12 bases, and the junction held 13 bases outside the gene matches. The CDR3 runs to 16 residues. Germline CDR1 is MNHEY and CDR2 is SVGAGI. The DNA of the CDR3 is TGTGCCAGCAGTTACCTACTAGCGGGGGAGCCCGGGGCTCAGTATTTT. It specifies CASSYLLAGEPGAQYF.

CDR3 sequence (DNA): TGCGCCAGCAGGCCCCCGGGACAGGGGTTCACTGAAGCTTTCTTT. This encodes CASRPPGQGFTEAFF. This rearrangement joins TRBV4-1 to TRBJ1-1, with 10 bases aligning to TRBD1. Germline CDR1 is MGHRA and CDR2 is YSYEKL. CDR3 length equals 15 residues. Trimming removed 6 bases from V and 4 bases from J; junction bases left unmatched: 8.

This rearrangement joins TRBV4-3 to TRBJ1-6; D gene unclear. The V and J ends lost 5 bases and 7 bases respectively, with 12 bases between them. CDR3 size: 14 residues. From germline, CDR1 is LGHNA and CDR2 YSLEER. The CDR3 DNA follows: TGCGCCAGCAGCGAGAAACTACAAAATTCACCCCTCCACTTT. Translating it yields CASSEKLQNSPLHF.

The CDR3 DNA reads as TGTGCCTGGACCCCCCCCTTTTTTCGGAACTATGGCTACACCTTC. It encodes CAWTPPFFRNYGYTF. The V and J genes are TRBV30 and TRBJ1-2, with D unresolved. Looked up from germline, CDR1 is GTSNPN and CDR2 is SVGIG (reference sequence). The ends were cut back, 4 bases at V and 2 bases at J, with 17 bases in the middle. This CDR3 is 15 amino acids long.

The rearrangement joins TRBV5-1 to TRBJ2-6; D remains unclear. Germline CDR1 reads SGHRS; CDR2 reads YFSETQ. V lost 2 bases and J 0 bases, leaving 6 bases between the germline ends. There are 15 residues in the CDR3. This chain's CDR3 is CASSLTSSGANVLTF. The CDR3 DNA follows: TGCGCCAGCAGCTTAACGAGCTCTGGGGCCAACGTCCTGACTTTC.

V gene TRBV4-2 combines with J gene TRBJ2-7; TRBD1 matches 8 bases. The CDR3 is 16 amino acids. Trimming took 0 bases from V and 7 from J; bases not matched to a gene: 11. Germline V lookup: CDR1 LGHNA, CDR2 YNFKEQ. The CDR3 DNA sequence: TGTGCCAGCAGCCAAGAGCCCCAGGACAGGGCAAGAGAGCAGTACTTC. Translation gives CASSQEPQDRAREQYF.

This clone has more than one count but fewer than ten. The chain has TRBV9 and TRBJ1-6; TRBD1 is a possible D gene (6 bases). This CDR3 is built from 15 residues. The germline CDR1 and CDR2 sequences are SGDLS and YYNGEE. The V end lost 0 bases, the J end lost 8 bases, and 12 bases lay between the germline ends. CDR3 bases: TGTGCCAGCAGCGTAGCGCAGGGGATAGATTCACCCCTCCACTTT. This gives the protein CASSVAQGIDSPLHF.

The V and J genes are TRBV2 and TRBJ2-7; D gene uncertain. Germline loops: CDR1 SNHLY, CDR2 FYNNEI. This CDR3 has 14 amino acids. Trimming took 7 bases from V and 0 from J, leaving 13 bases between them. As DNA, the CDR3 is TGTGCCAGCAATATAGCTGGCAGCTCCTACGAGCAGTACTTC. Its translation is CASNIAGSSYEQYF.

The V and J genes are TRBV21-1 and TRBJ2-2; the D call in the table, TRBD1, was not verified against the DNA. TRBV21-1 corresponds to a pseudogene. The CDR3 totals 16 residues. The CDR3 DNA reads as TGTGCCAGCAGGATAGACAGGGGCCGAGGCACCGGGGAGCTGTTTTTT. It encodes CASRIDRGRGTGELFF.

V usage is TRBV7-2 and J usage is TRBJ1-5; no definite D call. V was cut by 5 bases and J by 5 bases, with 16 bases left in between. The CDR3 has 15 residues. Germline CDR1 is SGHTA and CDR2 is FQGNSA. The CDR3 sequence is CASSPAIGGHQPQHF. The CDR3 nucleotides read TGTGCCAGCAGCCCCGCGATTGGAGGCCATCAGCCCCAGCATTTT. The variable domain in full, with the rest retrieved from reference TRBV7-2 and TRBJ1-5, is GAGVSQSPSNKVTEKGKDVELRCDPISGHTALYWYRQSLGQGLEFLIYFQGNSAPDKSGLPSDRFSAERTGGSVSTLTIQRTQQEDSAVYLCASSPAIGGHQPQHFGDGTRLSIL.

The rearrangement uses TRBV18 and TRBJ1-1; D ambiguous. Germline lookup yields CDR1 KGHSH and CDR2 LQKENI. There are 12 residues in the CDR3. V shed 3 bases and J shed 2 bases, with 4 bases lying between them. CDR3 in amino acids: CASSPINTEAFF. As DNA, the CDR3 is TGTGCCAGCTCACCCATCAACACTGAAGCTTTCTTT.